The sequence of this T cell receptor (beta chain) was determined in a study of T cell responses to AZD1222 COVID-19 vaccine. Overall study context: Doses given second, at about 4 or about 12 weeks, were pooled. Study observations and caveats: CD4 TCRs linked to vaccination spanned spike, dominating at 160-218 and 743-854. Baseline testing showed seropositivity in only a handful of AZD1222 recipients. A mostly white British donor set with more females was recruited, and clonal diversity was possibly underestimated.

In regard to this clone: Its antigen is undetermined.

V dropped 7 bases and J dropped 8 bases, with 14 bases sitting between them. Germline-derived CDR1 and CDR2 are MDHEN and SYDVKM. The CDR3 has 12 amino acids. Method: immunoSEQ multiplex PCR; TCRdb's copy keeps in-frame clones and lacks some. Among roughly 150,000 clones listed, around 92% were seen once. The source of this sequence is an adult in good health. The specimen comprised peripheral blood, sampled on day 0 of AZD1222 vaccination. The V call is TRBV28, the J call TRBJ1-2; D remains ambiguous. CDR3 in DNA: TGTGCCAGCACTACAGCGGCTTGGGGCTACACCTTC. Protein product: CASTTAAWGYTF.